This T cell receptor (beta chain) was sequenced in a study of T cell responses to AZD1222 COVID-19 vaccine. Study-level information: Some second doses came at about 4 weeks and others at about 12 weeks; these were pooled. The study, taken as a whole, reports: CD4 TCRs linked to vaccination spanned spike, dominating at 160-218 and 743-854.

As regards this clone: The antigen is undetermined.

The CDR3 is made up of 16 amino acids. J was trimmed by 3 bases and V by 4 bases; bases with no gene match: 4. The V gene's germline CDR1 is MDHEN and CDR2 SYDVKM. Generated by immunoSEQ multiplex PCR, the TCRdb table keeps only in-frame clones and is missing some. The data contain around 140,000 clones, about 88% of them singletons. The source of this sequence is an adult in good health. The specimen comprised peripheral blood, sampled on day 0 of AZD1222 vaccination. The J gene is TRBJ2-1, the V gene TRBV28; 12 nucleotides line up with TRBD2. This CDR3 reads CASSSGTSGLYNEQFF. In DNA, the CDR3 is TGTGCCAGCAGTTCAGGGACTAGCGGGCTCTACAATGAGCAGTTCTTC.